The clone carrying this TCR beta chain has only a few counts. The antigen is undetermined. The data originate from a study of T-cell memory formation after mild COVID-19. Findings and caveats of the study: Pre-infection memory showed some responding clones, and this suggested that cross-reactive memory joined. CD4+ contracting clones were found mainly in CM and EM, and CD8+ ones in EMRA.

Trimming took 4 bases from V and 1 from J, leaving 18 bases between them. The V gene's germline CDR1 is MNHEY and CDR2 SVGEGT. This CDR3 is built from 17 residues. Employing constant-segment primers, 5'RACE generated TCR alpha and TCR beta cDNA libraries bearing sample barcodes and UMIs. One entry per CDR3 protein, called by TCRdb with MiXCR from the 5' RACE reads. Counted here are over 250,000 distinct CDR3 sequences, roughly 15% occurring once; the ten biggest clones make up roughly 22%. V usage is TRBV6-2 or TRBV6-3 and J usage is TRBJ2-3, with no clear D. Sequences were obtained from PBMCs or a T cell subset sorted from them (not recorded which). The origin of this receptor is a man in his late teens or twenties who had mild COVID-19 (a few samples of this study predate the infection). Cell type and time point are not known. As DNA, the CDR3 is TGTGCCAGCAGTTCCCGGGCCTCATACTTGCGCACAGATACGCAGTATTTT. Translated, it gives CASSSRASYLRTDTQYF.